This TCR beta chain is from a study of T-cell reconstitution after alpha-beta-depleted transplantation in children (TCRdb year 2016). For the study in its entirety: The study quantitatively tracked T-cell immune reconstitution after TCRalphabeta/CD19-depleted allogeneic hematopoietic cell transplantation in children using TCR repertoire profiling.

Library preparation used PCR. TCRdb shows the sequencer as Illumina HiSeq 2500. Molecular barcoding was employed in the preparation of TCR libraries, with unique molecular identifiers being used to normalize TCRbeta repertoire quantification. TCRdb cleaned the public reads at Q25 with fastp, built clones with MiXCR and kept in-frame beta chains. When rows share a CDR3 protein, they turn into one entry using the most common DNA and genes. This sample gives about 440,000 distinct CDR3 sequences in total; 43% of them show up just once. Of the sample, approximately 25% falls within the top ten clones. The CDR3, from cysteine to phenylalanine, totals 10 residues. Only CDR3 DNA is held: 30 bases, read in frame from base 1. Per the germline V gene (reference sequence), DFQATT is the CDR1 and SNEGSKA is the CDR2. Deletion took 5 bases off V and 7 bases off J, with a span of 8 bases between the germline ends.

The sample's treatment or condition label is to be understood as: allogeneic hematopoietic cell transplantation with graft depleted of TCRalphabeta T cells and CD19 B cells. Transplant recipients were children who received TCRalphabeta/CD19-depleted allogeneic hematopoietic cell grafts. General findings and caveats noted by the study authors: Over subsequent months, a decline in hyperexpanded clone frequencies was noted, and after one year, T-cell counts and TCRbeta diversity were mostly ascribed to newly produced T cells. The high TCRbeta diversity at day 60 in some patients was ascribed to recipient T cells and intrathymic progenitors that had survived conditioning. The apparently early recovery of alphabetaT-cell counts about two months after transplant reportedly depended on only several hundred rapidly expanded clones that came from non-depleted graft cells.

Notes on this clonotype: The specificity of this receptor is unknown. Base quality data are lacking; no much larger clone is found one base away.

This receptor chain uses TRBV20-1 and TRBJ1-1; no confident D gene assignment can be made. This sequence was found in a girl under 10 years old with aplastic anemia, due to receive a stem cell transplant. The input for sequencing was PBMCs, taken before TCRalphabeta/CD19-depleted stem cell transplant. The CDR3 has the sequence CSAVRNEAFF. In nucleotides, the sequence is TGCAGTGCTGTCCGAAATGAAGCTTTCTTT.